These 9 T cell receptor beta chains were sequenced from one sample in a study of shared clonotypes between healthy human individuals (TCRdb year 2020). The method was the immunoSEQ multiplex PCR assay. TCRdb obtained this table from immuneACCESS and retained in-frame rearrangements with V and J assigned. These tables miss some clones; where compared with another copy, unresolved V genes account for less than half of the shortfall, and the remainder is unexplained. This sample is represented by about 1 million clones; approximately 72% of them were singletons. The biggest ten clones account for 1.4% of the sample. The sample was memory CD4+ T cells sorted from blood. In the paper's terms, the cell subset or site label means: CD45RA-negative fraction. The receptors originated from a man between 18 and 29 years old in good health.

This clone was counted only a few times. Other DNA sequences in this sample translate to the same CDR3. CDR3 residues: CASSLFYEQYF. The CDR3 DNA follows: TGTGCCAGCAGCTTATTCTACGAGCAGTACTTC. The chain joins TRBV7-2 to TRBJ2-7; D uncertain. This CDR3 has 11 residues. The V end lost 2 bases, the J end lost 3 bases, and 2 bases lay between the germline ends. From germline, CDR1 is SGHTA and CDR2 FQGNSA.

This clone has just one count. This specimen includes other DNA sequences encoding the same CDR3. This chain joins TRBV6-5 and TRBJ1-1, with a possible D match to TRBD1 (5 bases). The CDR3 totals 14 residues. Trimming pared 2 bases from V and 0 bases from J, leaving 7 bases between. Germline V gene data show CDR1 as MNHEY and CDR2 as SVGAGI. Here the CDR3 reads CASSYGGMNTEAFF. CDR3 nucleotides: TGTGCCAGCAGTTACGGGGGAATGAACACTGAAGCTTTCTTT.

This clone was detected a few times. The chain uses TRBV7-9 and TRBJ2-7; 13 bases match TRBD2. Germline lookup yields CDR1 SEHNR and CDR2 FQNEAQ (reference sequence). The CDR3 sequence is 17 residues long. V lost 0 bases and J lost 4; bases outside the gene matches: 6. CDR3 nucleotides: TGTGCCAGCAGCTTAGCAAGGACTAGCGGGAGTTTGTACGAGCAGTACTTC. Amino acids: CASSLARTSGSLYEQYF.

The CDR3 DNA sequence: TGTGCCTGGAATGGGGCAGGGGGCATGGCCCTCCACTTT. This gives the protein CAWNGAGGMALHF. The rearrangement links TRBV30 to TRBJ1-6; 8 nucleotides align to TRBD1. From germline, CDR1 is GTSNPN and CDR2 SVGIG (reference sequence). V was clipped by 4 bases and J by 14 bases; unmatched bases: 10. The CDR3 covers 13 residues.

A note on this clone: Additional DNA sequences in this sample encode the identical CDR3. This chain joins TRBV2 and TRBJ1-5, with D unresolved. CDR1 and CDR2 (germline): SNHLY, FYNNEI. The germline V and J ends were trimmed by 4 bases and 1 base, with 5 bases remaining between them. The length of the CDR3 is 13 residues. This chain's CDR3 is CASSVESNQPQHF. CDR3 bases: TGTGCCAGCAGTGTAGAAAGCAATCAGCCCCAGCATTTT.

J is TRBJ1-5 and V is TRBV2, with 7 bases aligning to TRBD1. This CDR3 has 15 amino acids. V lost 8 bases and J lost 0; bases outside the gene matches: 7. Germline V gene data show CDR1 as SNHLY and CDR2 as FYNNEI. CDR3 protein: CASGPQGVSNQPQHF. CDR3 in DNA: TGTGCCAGCGGGCCCCAGGGGGTTAGCAATCAGCCCCAGCATTTT.

The rearrangement uses TRBV10-3 and TRBJ1-1; the D gene is possibly TRBD1 (6 bases). The CDR3 sequence is 15 residues long. Trimming pared 4 bases from V and 1 base from J, leaving 13 bases between. From germline, CDR1 is ENHRY and CDR2 SYGVKD. This chain's CDR3 is CAISVQGTSNTEAFF. The CDR3 nucleotides are TGTGCCATCAGTGTGCAGGGGACCTCGAACACTGAAGCTTTCTTT.

The chain uses TRBV2 and TRBJ1-4; 7 nucleotides match TRBD1. This CDR3 has 13 amino acids. The V gene's germline CDR1 is SNHLY and CDR2 FYNNEI. The V gene end was trimmed by 6 bases and the J gene end by 6 bases; junction bases not matched to a gene: 4. CDR3 DNA: TGTGCCAGCAGGGGACAGATCTATGAAAAACTGTTTTTT. It encodes CASRGQIYEKLFF. The complete variable domain, with remaining parts taken from reference TRBV2 and TRBJ1-4, reads EPEVTQTPSHQVTQMGQEVILRCVPISNHLYFYWYRQILGQKVEFLVSFYNNEISEKSEIFDDQFSVERPDGSNFTLKIRSTKLEDSAMYFCASRGQIYEKLFFGSGTQLSVL.

V gene TRBV7-3 combines with J gene TRBJ1-1; D is ambiguous. CDR3 length: 13 residues. The germline gives CDR1 SGHTA, CDR2 FQGTGA. The germline V and J ends were trimmed by 2 bases and 2 bases, with 6 bases remaining between them. The CDR3 DNA reads TGTGCCAGCAGCTTACGGAAAAACACTGAAGCTTTCTTT. Translation: CASSLRKNTEAFF.